This TCR beta chain was documented in a study of T cell changes during pregnancy in multiple sclerosis. Profiling relied on immunoSEQ multiplex PCR, and the TCRdb table lists in-frame clones only, not all of them. The repertoire holds 50,000 to 65,000 clones, with 89% as singletons. With 2 bases removed from V and 6 bases from J, the gap between germline ends came to 10 bases. The CDR3 totals 13 residues. Germline loops: CDR1 MNHEY, CDR2 SVGAGI. The genes are TRBV6-5 and TRBJ1-1, with D possibly TRBD1 on 5 matching bases. The source is a female donor with multiple sclerosis, enrolled in a pregnancy study. The source was peripheral blood, collected after pregnancy. The CDR3 spells CASSYAEGPEAFF. The DNA of the CDR3 is TGTGCCAGCAGTTACGCGGAGGGGCCTGAAGCTTTCTTT.